These 28 T cell receptor beta chains were sequenced from one sample in a study of T cells in Graves' hyperthyroidism and ophthalmopathy. TCR beta CDR3 sequences were amplified from RNA transcripts. The study used the HTBI primer set for a first-round RT-PCR of the TCR CDR3. TCRdb independently ran MiXCR on the multiplex PCR reads; one entry per CDR3 protein. Among about 560,000 distinct CDR3 sequences listed, 16% were seen once. The source material was blood. These receptors all come from a woman between 18 and 29 years old with Graves' hyperthyroidism.

The gene calls are TRBV7-9 and TRBJ2-5; TRBD1 agrees at 7 bases. J gave up 5 bases and V 1 base, and 4 bases lay outside the gene matches. The CDR3 contains 14 residues. From germline, CDR1 is SEHNR and CDR2 FQNEAQ (reference sequence). This CDR3 is CASSLVQGWETQYF. The CDR3 bases are TGTGCCAGCAGCTTAGTACAGGGGTGGGAGACCCAGTACTTC.

Points on this clonotype: Just one base apart from a much larger clone, this may be a read error. As DNA, the CDR3 is TGCAGTGCTAGACGGGGCGCGAGCGGCACTGAAGCTTTCTTT. Protein: CSARRGASGTEAFF. This chain connects TRBV20-1 to TRBJ1-1; D may be TRBD1 (5 bases). The germline V and J ends were trimmed by 2 bases and 4 bases, with 14 bases remaining between them. Germline V gene lookup returns CDR1 DFQATT and CDR2 SNEGSKA (reference sequence). The CDR3 runs to 14 residues.

This clonotype was seen ten or more times. The CDR3 DNA sequence: TGTGCCAGCAGCCGGGTATCAGGGGCCGGCTTTTCCTACGAGCAGTACTTC. Protein product: CASSRVSGAGFSYEQYF. This chain connects TRBV11-3 to TRBJ2-7, with a weak D call TRBD1 (6 bases). This CDR3 is 17 amino acids long. V was clipped by 5 bases and J by 1 base, with 21 bases between them. Germline lookup yields CDR1 SGHNT and CDR2 YENEEA.

This clonotype has a count of ten or more. This rearrangement joins TRBV15 to TRBJ2-3, with TRBD2 matching 9 bases. The CDR3 is made up of 16 amino acids. After removal of 0 bases from V and 4 bases from J, the junction contained 5 bases not matched to a gene. From germline, CDR1 is LNHNV and CDR2 YYDKDF (reference sequence). CDR3 DNA sequence: TGTGCCACCAGCAGAGATCGGGCGGGAGGGCCAGATACGCAGTATTTT. Protein product: CATSRDRAGGPDTQYF.

This clonotype occurred many times. The chain couples TRBV5-1 to TRBJ1-5; D unclear. The CDR3 covers 13 residues. Germline V gives CDR1 SGHRS, CDR2 YFSETQ. The germline V and J ends were trimmed by 0 bases and 5 bases, with 6 bases remaining between them. The chain's CDR3 is CASSLATDQPQHF. The CDR3 nucleotides read TGCGCCAGCAGCTTGGCCACGGATCAGCCCCAGCATTTT.

The sample holds many counts of this clonotype. This chain uses TRBV3-1 with TRBJ2-7; D may correspond to TRBD1 or TRBD2 (5 bases each). The CDR3 has 14 residues. Germline CDR1 reads LGHDT; CDR2 reads YNNKEL (reference sequence). V lost 1 base and J 6 bases, leaving 13 bases between the germline ends. The CDR3 protein is CASSQVDSGSEQYF. As DNA, the CDR3 is TGTGCCAGCAGCCAAGTTGACAGCGGATCCGAGCAGTACTTC.

This clonotype was picked up a small number of times. The rearrangement joins TRBV3-1 to TRBJ2-5; the D call may be TRBD1 or TRBD2 (6 bases each). CDR1 and CDR2 (germline): LGHDT, YNNKEL (reference sequence). V dropped 3 bases and J dropped 5 bases, with 22 bases sitting between them. The CDR3 is 17 residues long. The CDR3 DNA is TGTGCCAGCAGCCATCATAGCGGACAGCCATTCCGGGAGACCCAGTACTTC. Encoded protein: CASSHHSGQPFRETQYF.

This clonotype occurred many times. V and J are TRBV3-1 and TRBJ2-3; 13 bases line up with TRBD2. The trim removed 5 bases at V and 5 bases at J, leaving 7 bases unmatched. The CDR3 runs to 16 residues. Germline CDR1 and CDR2: LGHDT and YNNKEL (reference sequence). The CDR3: CASSSGTSGVGDTQYF. As DNA, the CDR3 is TGTGCCAGCAGCTCCGGGACTAGCGGGGTAGGAGATACGCAGTATTTT.

This clonotype was counted at least ten times. The chain has TRBV27 and TRBJ1-6; tentatively, D is TRBD1 (5 bases). Trimming removed 0 bases from V and 6 bases from J, with 12 bases in between. Germline lookup yields CDR1 MNHEY and CDR2 SMNVEV (reference sequence). This CDR3 comprises 16 residues. CDR3 sequence: CASSLSSGHPNSPLHF. The CDR3 region has the DNA TGTGCCAGCAGTTTATCTTCCGGACACCCTAATTCACCCCTCCACTTT.

V is TRBV29-1 and J is TRBJ1-1; maybe TRBD1 (6 bases). Looked up from germline, CDR1 is SQVTM and CDR2 is ANQGSEA. CDR3 length: 14 residues. V was clipped by 6 bases and J by 4 bases, with 18 bases between them. CDR3 sequence reads: CSVVLRGLGTEAFF. CDR3 coding DNA: TGCAGCGTAGTCCTCAGGGGTTTGGGCACTGAAGCTTTCTTT.

This clonotype turned up a few times. V is TRBV7-8 and J is TRBJ1-1, with D hard to call. V lost 1 base to trimming and J lost 0 bases, with 12 bases between them. The CDR3 has 16 residues. The germline CDR1 and CDR2 sequences are SGHVS and FQNEAQ. The DNA of the CDR3 is TGTGCCAGCAGCTTAGTGTACGCCAGTTTGAACACTGAAGCTTTCTTT. Translation: CASSLVYASLNTEAFF. Full variable domain (missing parts from reference TRBV7-8 and TRBJ1-1): GAGVSQSPRYKVAKRGQDVALRCDPISGHVSLFWYQQALGQGPEFLTYFQNEAQLDKSGLPSDRFFAERPEGSVSTLKIQRTQQEDSAVYLCASSLVYASLNTEAFFGQGTRLTVV.

This clonotype was observed a few times. The chain carries TRBV15 and TRBJ1-5, with unresolved D. This CDR3 comprises 13 residues. Trimming stripped 0 bases from V and 6 bases from J, with 6 bases between. CDR1 LNHNV and CDR2 YYDKDF come from the germline V gene (reference sequence). CDR3 loop: CATSREGRQPQHF. The CDR3 region has the DNA TGTGCCACCAGCAGAGAAGGGCGTCAGCCCCAGCATTTT.

This clonotype has ten or more counts. The chain uses TRBV2 and TRBJ2-1, with D maybe TRBD2 (5 bases). The V gene's germline CDR1 is SNHLY and CDR2 FYNNEI. This CDR3 contains 16 residues. V dropped 7 bases and J dropped 5 bases, with 21 bases sitting between them. DNA of the CDR3: TGTGCCAGCAAAGGCCCTCTCGGGGTCAAGAACAATGAGCAGTTCTTC. It translates to CASKGPLGVKNNEQFF.

This clonotype showed up just a few times. J is TRBJ2-6 and V is TRBV7-3; 8 bases are a match to TRBD1. Looked up from germline, CDR1 is SGHTA and CDR2 is FQGTGA. The CDR3 covers 17 residues. V was clipped by 5 bases and J by 2 bases; unmatched bases: 8. CDR3 coding DNA: TGTGCCAGCAGCAAGGACAGGGATTGGGCTGGGGCCAACGTCCTGACTTTC. Translated: CASSKDRDWAGANVLTF.

The table lists this clonotype with many counts. The genes are TRBV12-3 or TRBV12-4 and TRBJ1-2; D gene unclear. Trimming left V 6 bases short and J 4 bases short, with 12 bases between. The CDR3 runs to 13 residues. CDR3 DNA: TGTGCCAGCAGGGCTGGACGGTTCTATGGCTACACCTTC. Its protein product is CASRAGRFYGYTF.

The CDR3 DNA reads TGTGCCACCAGTGATCCGGAGGTGAGGAAACTGTTTTTT. It yields the protein CATSDPEVRKLFF. The rearrangement links TRBV24-1 to TRBJ1-4; no clear D. V gave up 3 bases and J gave up 11 bases, with 12 bases separating them. This CDR3 is 13 amino acids long. Per the germline V gene, CDR1 is KGHDR and CDR2 is SFDVKD.

This clonotype was recorded at least ten times. The V and J genes are TRBV10-2 and TRBJ1-2; D unresolved. V was shortened by 3 bases and J by 3 bases, with 8 bases between the two germline ends. Per the germline V gene, CDR1 is WSHSY and CDR2 is SAAADI. The CDR3 totals 13 residues. CDR3 DNA sequence: TGCGCCAGCAGTGATACGTCAGACTATGGCTACACCTTC. It codes for CASSDTSDYGYTF.

This clonotype has only a few counts. This may be a read error: a much more frequent sequence differs by one nucleotide. The chain joins TRBV12-3 or TRBV12-4 to TRBJ2-5, with D uncertain. With 3 bases removed from V and 7 bases from J, the gap between germline ends came to 18 bases. There are 15 residues in the CDR3. As DNA, the CDR3 is TGTGCCAGCAGTTTCATGATAGGCGGTTCGGGGACCCAGTACTTC. Translated: CASSFMIGGSGTQYF.

This clonotype was seen a handful of times. CDR3 region: CASSLGRGRFDTQYF. The CDR3 DNA reads TGTGCCAGCAGCCTGGGCAGGGGGCGGTTTGATACGCAGTATTTT. The chain couples TRBV11-2 to TRBJ2-3, with 8 bases matching TRBD1. V lost 5 bases to trimming and J lost 6 bases; unmatched junction nucleotides: 10. Germline CDR1 is SGHAT and CDR2 is FQNNGV. This CDR3 has 15 amino acids.

Details on this clonotype: A read error is possible here, since a much larger clone lies one base away. The chain carries TRBV27 and TRBJ1-2, with TRBD1 as a possible D gene (6 bases). Between the trimmed V and J ends, which lost 5 bases and 4 bases, there was a span of 17 bases. This CDR3 has 15 residues. In germline, CDR1 is MNHEY, CDR2 SMNVEV (reference sequence). DNA for the CDR3: TGTGCCAGCAGTCCCGGACAGTTTCCCTCCTATGGCTACACCTTC. This gives the protein CASSPGQFPSYGYTF.

The V and J genes are TRBV25-1 and TRBJ2-2; possible D gene TRBD1, 6 bases. V was clipped by 6 bases and J by 8 bases, with 13 bases between them. Germline-derived CDR1 and CDR2 are MGHDK and SYGVNS. The CDR3 runs 13 residues. Here the CDR3 DNA reads TGTGCCAGCAGGACAACAGGGAAGGGGGAGCTGTTTTTT. Amino acid sequence: CASRTTGKGELFF.

This chain joins TRBV6-2 or TRBV6-3 and TRBJ1-3; D unresolved. The germline V gene encodes CDR1 MNHEY and CDR2 SVGEGT. V was clipped by 10 bases and J by 7 bases, with 20 bases between them. The CDR3 consists of 14 residues. This CDR3 reads CATLLADDSNTIYF. The CDR3 DNA sequence: TGTGCCACCTTGTTGGCGGACGATTCGAACACCATATATTTT.

To note about this clonotype: This may arise from a read error, as a much more abundant clone is one base away. The chain is built from TRBV7-8 and TRBJ2-1, with TRBD2 identical over 12 bases. V lost 7 bases to trimming and J lost 7 bases; unmatched junction nucleotides: 11. Germline lookup yields CDR1 SGHVS and CDR2 FQNEAQ. This CDR3 comprises 16 residues. CDR3 protein: CASILTGLAGSNEQFF. The CDR3 DNA is TGTGCCAGCATCTTGACGGGACTAGCGGGTTCAAATGAGCAGTTCTTC.

The CDR3 DNA follows: TGTGCCAGCAGACCCTCAGGAGATAGCGCGACAGATACGCAGTATTTT. This encodes CASRPSGDSATDTQYF. This sequence joins TRBV28 and TRBJ2-3, with a possible D match to TRBD2 (5 bases). CDR3 length equals 16 residues. Germline CDR1 reads MDHEN; CDR2 reads SYDVKM. Trimming removed 6 bases at V and 3 bases at J, with 19 bases between.

In this sample, this clonotype turned up many times. J is TRBJ1-5 and V is TRBV6-5; D gene ambiguous. Trimming removed 2 bases at V and 3 bases at J, with 8 bases between. Per germline, CDR1 MNHEY and CDR2 SVGAGI. The CDR3 totals 14 residues. CDR3 protein: CASSYGQHNQPQHF. CDR3 nucleotide sequence: TGTGCCAGCAGTTACGGGCAGCACAATCAGCCCCAGCATTTT.

A few counts support this clonotype. The V and J genes are TRBV5-6 and TRBJ1-3; D gene unclear. The CDR3 extends over 15 amino acids. V was shortened by 4 bases and J by 2 bases, with 13 bases between the two germline ends. Looked up from germline, CDR1 is SGHDT and CDR2 is YYEEEE. This CDR3 reads CASSGVSGAGNTIYF. The CDR3 coding sequence is TGTGCCAGCAGCGGGGTTTCTGGGGCTGGAAACACCATATATTTT.

This clonotype showed up many times. This chain uses TRBV5-4 with TRBJ1-1; TRBD1 is a possible D gene (5 bases). Germline V CDR1 and CDR2: SGHNT, YYREEE (reference sequence). The CDR3 runs to 14 residues. V was trimmed by 1 base and J by 4 bases, leaving 11 bases between them. The CDR3 protein is CASSLSGRSTEAFF. CDR3 DNA: TGTGCCAGCAGCTTGTCGGGACGGAGCACTGAAGCTTTCTTT.

This clonotype has more than one count but fewer than ten. The rearrangement links TRBV10-3 to TRBJ1-2, with D unclear. Germline V gene data show CDR1 as ENHRY and CDR2 as SYGVKD. Trimming stripped 7 bases from V and 6 bases from J, with 24 bases between. The CDR3 extends over 16 amino acids. The CDR3, as DNA: TGTGCCATCACCCCCACGGTTGTGGGGTTAAAGGATGGCTACACCTTC. Translated: CAITPTVVGLKDGYTF.